The 25 T cell receptor beta chains below all came from one sample that was sequenced in a study of STAT5B mutations in CD4+ large granular lymphocyte leukemia. TCRdb keeps only in-frame clones here, not all; method: immunoSEQ multiplex PCR. The repertoire holds 20,000 to 25,000 clones, with about 79% as singletons. Source material: CD4+ T cells from blood buffy coats. These receptors all come from a human donor in good health.

This chain uses TRBV6-5 with TRBJ2-3, with D possibly matching TRBD1 (5 bases). Between the trimmed V and J ends, which lost 2 bases and 8 bases, there was a span of 5 bases. This CDR3 spans 11 amino acids. In germline, CDR1 is MNHEY, CDR2 SVGAGI. The CDR3: CASSYGATQYF. In nucleotides, the CDR3 is TGTGCCAGCAGTTACGGGGCTACGCAGTATTTT.

The V call is TRBV29-1, the J call TRBJ2-1; 11 bases agree with TRBD2. V lost 5 bases, J lost 3 bases, and 6 bases stayed unmatched. CDR1 is SQVTM and CDR2 is ANQGSEA in the germline V gene. This CDR3 is built from 15 residues. The CDR3 here is CSVFLAGGNYNEQFF. The CDR3 DNA is TGCAGCGTTTTCCTAGCGGGAGGTAACTACAATGAGCAGTTCTTC.

The genes are TRBV29-1 and TRBJ2-1, with TRBD2 as a possible D gene (5 bases). V lost 4 bases to trimming and J lost 4 bases, with 5 bases between them. CDR3 length: 11 amino acids. From germline, CDR1 is SQVTM and CDR2 ANQGSEA. The CDR3 bases are TGCAGCGTTGGGGAGTACAATGAGCAGTTCTTC. It translates to CSVGEYNEQFF.

The CDR3 DNA sequence: TGTGCCAGCACTTTCGCAGGGGCGGGAGATACGCAGTATTTT. Translation: CASTFAGAGDTQYF. The rearrangement links TRBV7-9 to TRBJ2-3, with D possibly matching TRBD1 (6 bases). V lost 7 bases and J lost 5, with 16 bases in between. This CDR3 has 14 residues. Per the germline V gene, CDR1 is SEHNR and CDR2 is FQNEAQ (reference sequence).

This chain links TRBV7-7 with TRBJ2-5; TRBD1 is a possible D gene (6 bases). Germline V CDR1 and CDR2: SSHAT, FNYEAQ (reference sequence). V gave up 1 base and J gave up 5 bases, with 14 bases separating them. The CDR3 has 15 residues. CDR3 nucleotides: TGTGCCAGCAGCTTAGATGGGGGCAGGACGGAGACCCAGTACTTC. Translating gives CASSLDGGRTETQYF.

This chain uses TRBV11-3 with TRBJ1-2; 10 nucleotides align to TRBD1. The CDR3 is 15 amino acids. J lost 0 bases, V lost 4 bases, and 2 bases had no gene match. CDR1 is SGHNT and CDR2 is YENEEA in the germline V gene. This chain's CDR3 is CASSSGQGTNYGYTF. CDR3 DNA: TGTGCCAGCAGCTCGGGACAGGGGACTAACTATGGCTACACCTTC.

J is TRBJ1-1 and V is TRBV2; a possible D gene is TRBD1 (5 bases). Germline loops: CDR1 SNHLY, CDR2 FYNNEI. Trimming removed 5 bases from V and 0 bases from J, with 16 bases in between. The CDR3 runs 16 residues. The CDR3 DNA follows: TGTGCCAGCAGTCGGGGCGGGGGACGGTTGAACACTGAAGCTTTCTTT. Its protein is CASSRGGGRLNTEAFF.

V usage is TRBV7-9 and J usage is TRBJ2-5; the D gene is possibly TRBD1 (7 bases). Germline loops: CDR1 SEHNR, CDR2 FQNEAQ (reference sequence). V shed 1 base and J shed 7 bases, with 16 bases lying between them. CDR3 length equals 15 residues. CDR3 sequence (DNA): TGTGCCAGCAGCTTAGAGGTCCTCCAGGGGGGGACCCAGTACTTC. Encoded protein: CASSLEVLQGGTQYF.

This clone was picked up a small number of times. The chain has TRBV2 and TRBJ2-7, with 13 bases identical to TRBD2. Looked up from germline, CDR1 is SNHLY and CDR2 is FYNNEI. Trimming at V came to 6 bases and at J to 4 bases, leaving 0 bases not matched to a gene. The CDR3 runs to 13 residues. As DNA, the CDR3 is TGTGCCAGCAGGGGACTAGCGGGATACGAGCAGTACTTC. Amino acid sequence: CASRGLAGYEQYF.

This chain links TRBV10-2 with TRBJ2-3; 14 bases fit TRBD2. CDR3 length equals 14 residues. V dropped 8 bases and J dropped 4; count of bases not matched to a gene: 2. Looked up from germline, CDR1 is WSHSY and CDR2 is SAAADI. The CDR3: CASRLAGGPDTQYF. The CDR3 coding sequence is TGCGCCAGCCGACTAGCGGGAGGGCCAGATACGCAGTATTTT.

The rearrangement joins TRBV27 to TRBJ2-7; D tentatively reads TRBD1 or TRBD2 (5 bases each). CDR3 length: 15 amino acids. Germline assignment: CDR1 MNHEY and CDR2 SMNVEV (reference sequence). Trimming removed 3 bases from V and 3 bases from J, with 15 bases in between. The CDR3 loop is CASSFTDRGNYEQYF. The CDR3 DNA sequence: TGTGCCAGCAGTTTTACAGACCGGGGCAACTACGAGCAGTACTTC.

The chain employs TRBV6-4 and TRBJ1-1; perhaps TRBD1 as D (5 bases). This CDR3 has 16 residues. Germline values: CDR1 MRHNA, CDR2 SNTAGT. V lost 0 bases, J lost 1 base, and 12 bases lay in between. The CDR3: CASSDSRGRGNTEAFF. Written as DNA, the CDR3 is TGTGCCAGCAGTGACTCGAGGGGTCGGGGGAACACTGAAGCTTTCTTT.

This rearrangement joins TRBV29-1 to TRBJ1-1, with 10 nucleotides matching TRBD1. This CDR3 is 15 amino acids long. Germline CDR1 is SQVTM and CDR2 is ANQGSEA. Trimming removed 5 bases from V and 0 bases from J; junction bases left unmatched: 6. The CDR3 loop is CSVRTTGGMNTEAFF. Written as DNA, the CDR3 is TGCAGCGTTAGGACGACAGGGGGCATGAACACTGAAGCTTTCTTT.

The chain links TRBV2 to TRBJ2-2, with 7 bases identical to TRBD2. The CDR3 contains 15 residues. The V segment lost 5 bases and the J segment 0 bases; nucleotides outside the gene matches: 3. Germline CDR1 is SNHLY and CDR2 is FYNNEI. The CDR3: CASSILAANTGELFF. In DNA form, the CDR3 reads TGTGCCAGCAGTATCCTAGCGGCGAACACCGGGGAGCTGTTTTTT.

V and J are TRBV5-1 and TRBJ2-7, with D unclear. Germline lookup yields CDR1 SGHRS and CDR2 YFSETQ. This CDR3 is built from 11 residues. V was clipped by 2 bases and J by 0 bases, with 0 bases between them. The CDR3 loop is CASSFSYEQYF. The CDR3 coding sequence is TGCGCCAGCAGCTTCTCCTACGAGCAGTACTTC.

The rearrangement joins TRBV19 to TRBJ1-2; D is unclear. Trimming left V 7 bases short and J 0 bases short, with 18 bases between. CDR1 LNHDA and CDR2 SQIVND come from the germline V gene (reference sequence). This CDR3 is 16 amino acids long. The CDR3 protein is CASKEFKGFSNYGYTF. DNA for the CDR3: TGTGCCAGTAAAGAATTCAAGGGATTTTCTAACTATGGCTACACCTTC.

Only a few counts were recorded for this clone. The CDR3 DNA reads TGTGCCAGCAGCCAAGGGGACACCTCGTATAATGAAAAACTGTTTTTT. Protein: CASSQGDTSYNEKLFF. This rearrangement joins TRBV16 to TRBJ1-4, with D perhaps TRBD1 (6 bases). This CDR3 comprises 16 residues. Trimming removed 2 bases at V and 4 bases at J, with 14 bases between. The germline V gene has CDR1 KGHSY and CDR2 FQNENV.

The rearrangement joins TRBV11-2 to TRBJ2-5; D is perhaps TRBD2 (5 bases). V was shortened by 4 bases and J by 4 bases, with 10 bases between the two germline ends. Germline V CDR1 and CDR2: SGHAT, FQNNGV. The CDR3 has 13 amino acids. The CDR3 DNA reads as TGTGCCAGCAGCTCAACTAGGATAGAGACCCAGTACTTC. Translating gives CASSSTRIETQYF.

The rearrangement uses TRBV5-6 and TRBJ2-3; D remains ambiguous. The CDR3 is made up of 11 amino acids. V lost 2 bases and J lost 7, with 5 bases in between. Germline CDR1 reads SGHDT; CDR2 reads YYEEEE. The CDR3 loop is CASSFEHTQYF. The CDR3 DNA follows: TGTGCCAGCAGCTTCGAACATACGCAGTATTTT.

This clone occurred a few times. The chain couples TRBV7-2 to TRBJ2-1; TRBD2 agrees at 7 bases. The length of the CDR3 is 13 residues. CDR1 SGHTA and CDR2 FQGNSA come from the germline V gene. Germline trimming cut 2 bases from V and 10 bases from J; bases unmatched to any gene: 5. The CDR3 DNA is TGTGCCAGCAGCTTAAGGTTGGGGGGGGAGCAGTTCTTC. Protein: CASSLRLGGEQFF.

The chain has TRBV5-1 and TRBJ2-7, with 9 bases identical to TRBD1. Germline loops: CDR1 SGHRS, CDR2 YFSETQ. J gave up 6 bases and V 0 bases, and 7 bases lay outside the gene matches. The CDR3 is 15 amino acids. CDR3 sequence: CASSLAGTGRPEQYF. DNA of the CDR3: TGCGCCAGCAGCTTGGCGGGGACAGGGAGGCCCGAGCAGTACTTC.

This clone was seen just once. The chain carries TRBV9 and TRBJ2-1; D possibly corresponds to TRBD2 (6 bases). The V end lost 0 bases, the J end lost 7 bases, and 11 bases lay between the germline ends. Germline CDR1 is SGDLS and CDR2 is YYNGEE. This CDR3 comprises 14 residues. The chain's CDR3 is CASSVAGERNEQFF. The CDR3 DNA is TGTGCCAGCAGCGTAGCGGGAGAACGGAATGAGCAGTTCTTC. Full variable domain (rest looked up from reference TRBV9 and TRBJ2-1): DSGVTQTPKHLITATGQRVTLRCSPRSGDLSVYWYQQSLDQGLQFLIQYYNGEERAKGNILERFSAQQFPDLHSELNLSSLELGDSALYFCASSVAGERNEQFFGPGTRLTVL.

The chain uses TRBV7-2 and TRBJ1-1; 11 nucleotides agree with TRBD1. Germline CDR1 and CDR2: SGHTA and FQGNSA. This CDR3 comprises 15 residues. Trimming took 4 bases from V and 6 from J; bases not matched to a gene: 7. Here the CDR3 reads CASSSWTGGSAEAFF. In DNA, the CDR3 is TGTGCCAGCAGCTCCTGGACAGGGGGCAGCGCTGAAGCTTTCTTT. The whole variable domain, filled in from reference TRBV7-2 and TRBJ1-1, reads GAGVSQSPSNKVTEKGKDVELRCDPISGHTALYWYRQSLGQGLEFLIYFQGNSAPDKSGLPSDRFSAERTGGSVSTLTIQRTQQEDSAVYLCASSSWTGGSAEAFFGQGTRLTVV.

The CDR3 nucleotides read TGTGCCAGCAGCTTAGTTCTAGCGGGAGGGACAGATACGCAGTATTTT. Translated, it gives CASSLVLAGGTDTQYF. The J gene is TRBJ2-3, the V gene TRBV7-9; 12 bases are a match to TRBD2. Germline CDR1 and CDR2: SEHNR and FQNEAQ (reference sequence). The CDR3 has 16 residues. V lost 1 base to trimming and J lost 3 bases; unmatched junction nucleotides: 2.

J is TRBJ2-3 and V is TRBV2, with 10 nucleotides matching TRBD2. The germline V gene has CDR1 SNHLY and CDR2 FYNNEI. There are 16 residues in the CDR3. V was pared by 8 bases and J by 6 bases, with 14 bases of the junction left unmatched. CDR3 sequence reads: CASGKRTAGGWDTQYF. The CDR3, as DNA: TGTGCCAGCGGCAAAAGAACAGCGGGAGGGTGGGATACGCAGTATTTT.